The T cell receptor (beta chain) described here comes from a study of blood T cell repertoires in COVID-19. The CDR3 sequence is 14 residues long. The ends were cut back, 1 base at V and 4 bases at J, with 10 bases in the middle. Germline CDR1 LGHDT, CDR2 YNNKEL (reference sequence). Only in-frame clones appear in the TCRdb table, and some are missing; sequencing was by immunoSEQ multiplex PCR. Of about 290,000 clones in the sample, about 89% were seen once. This sequence originates from a man aged 40-55 years with acute or convalescent COVID-19. This rearrangement joins TRBV3-1 (or the pseudogene TRBV3-2) to TRBJ1-2, with D possibly matching TRBD1 (6 bases). The specimen sequenced was peripheral blood. CDR3 nucleotides: TGTGCCAGCAGCCAAGTAGGACAGATCTATGGCTACACCTTC. This translates into CASSQVGQIYGYTF.